What follows is one T cell receptor beta chain and its context. The antigen this receptor binds is unknown. Base qualities are not at hand, and no much larger clone is one base apart. The High Capacity cDNA Reverse Transcription Kit was used to reverse transcribe all of the isolated RNA, meaning that expressed TCRB transcripts were what got sequenced. Naive, central memory and regulatory T cell samples underwent deep immunoSEQ sequencing, averaging around 4 million total reads per sample. Sorted cells were lysed in RLT buffer, and RNA was extracted using DNase-treated RNeasy Micro or Mini kits according to cell number. Each cell subset was processed on its own to prevent cross-contamination, while patient and healthy donor samples were processed together. The immunoSEQ multiplex PCR was used to amplify TCRB sequences from cDNA, yielding 87-bp fragments that span the CDR3 region. The amplicons were sequenced using the Illumina HiSeq platform. The authors processed their data as follows. PCR bias was computationally corrected using synthetic template baselines, reads within Hamming distance 2 were collapsed, and singletons that could not be merged were discarded. Reads were aligned to IMGT to assign V, D and J genes, CDR3 length, and insertions or deletions at six rearrangement sites. Clonotype counts were normalized to sorted cell number within each subset before computing true diversity and Gini coefficients with the tcR R package. Repertoire sharing was quantified using the overlap coefficient calculated on TCRB nucleotide sequences. The source is immuneACCESS, and TCRdb retained only in-frame sequences with V and J called. Part of the clones is not carried over; for the studies checked, unresolved V genes explain less than half of this, and the remainder is unexplained. That table supplies the V and J calls and clone size; D and trimming were determined from the DNA. This sample has approximately 37,000 clones in its table, and 64% of those were observed once. The top ten constitute under 2.5% of the sample.

Each donor gave one peripheral blood draw, averaging roughly 100 mL, which was collected into heparinised tubes. Naive, central memory, regulatory and stem cell-like memory CD4+ T cells were sorted on a BD FACSAria II using a panel including CD45RO, CCR7, CD25, CD127, CD95 and CD27. All sorted populations exceeded 95% purity. PBMCs were separated immediately by Lymphoprep density gradient centrifugation and were stained directly, without being cultured. So that batch effects would be minimized, each experiment stained and sorted samples in pairs, pairing one healthy donor with one patient. These data come from a study of beta chain features in type 1 diabetes (dated by TCRdb to the late 2010s). Describing the broader study: Mean age, gender distribution, total cell number and subset yield were not different between patients and healthy donors. A total of 85 million to 140 million sorted cells were examined across all samples, and a strong correlation was observed between cell number per subset and RNA yield. The study compared the TCRB repertoires of sorted circulating CD4+ T cell subsets in recently diagnosed type 1 diabetes patients with those in matched healthy donors. Regulatory and stem cell-like memory subsets were obtained from only 8 patients and roughly 8 healthy donors, while naive and central memory subsets were obtained from all 30 or so donors. Study-wide findings and limitations: Because the HLA sub-analyses included only small numbers of individuals, any influence of HLA type on TCRB rearrangement was left unresolved. Because cDNA was sequenced instead of genomic DNA, activated cells with high expression could be over-represented, although the groups did not differ in activation or CD3 levels. Fewer insertions and more nucleotide deletions at VDJ recombination sites were observed in patients with type 1 diabetes, implying thymic rearrangement abnormalities. Naive, central memory and regulatory TCRB repertoires appeared to be more alike among patients than among healthy donors. Shorter templates might be favored by PCR, yet because patient and control samples were amplified and corrected together, any such skew would affect both groups equally. In all four CD4+ subsets, TCRB CDR3 length was moderately but significantly shorter in type 1 diabetes patients.

Unmatched junction bases come to 4, with V trimmed by 4 bases and J by 2 bases. Sequences SGHTA (CDR1) and FQGTGA (CDR2) are obtained from the germline V gene. The CDR3 covers 17 residues, taking in both the cysteine and the phenylalanine. Left in the record is the CDR3 DNA by itself, 51 bases read in frame from the first base. This sequence was found in a young woman in good health. The chain is assembled from TRBV7-3 and TRBJ2-1; a stretch of 14 junction bases matches TRBD2. The sequencing input was Tregs from blood. The cell subset or site label corresponds to: regulatory CD4+ T cells. The DNA reads TGTGCCAGCAGCTCCTCGACTAGCGGGAGGGCCTACAATGAGCAGTTCTTC. Its protein product is CASSSSTSGRAYNEQFF.